This T cell receptor (beta chain) was recorded in a study of technical replicates of blood from a few donors. The CDR3 length is 21 residues. This clone occurred once. Clones were sequenced by immunoSEQ multiplex PCR, and TCRdb holds only the in-frame ones, with some missing. The sample has approximately 15,000 clones, over 70% seen once; the top ten hold roughly 12%. This receptor was obtained from a human donor in good health. Sequencing input: PBMCs. V and J are TRBV12-2 and TRBJ1-5; the listed D gene, TRBD1, was not tested against the DNA. TRBV12-2 is a recognized pseudogene. The CDR3 region is CASRLAGSGTGGESGNQPQHF. Here the CDR3 DNA reads TGTGCAAGTCGCTTAGCGGGGAGCGGGACAGGGGGCGAATCGGGCAATCAGCCCCAGCATTTT.